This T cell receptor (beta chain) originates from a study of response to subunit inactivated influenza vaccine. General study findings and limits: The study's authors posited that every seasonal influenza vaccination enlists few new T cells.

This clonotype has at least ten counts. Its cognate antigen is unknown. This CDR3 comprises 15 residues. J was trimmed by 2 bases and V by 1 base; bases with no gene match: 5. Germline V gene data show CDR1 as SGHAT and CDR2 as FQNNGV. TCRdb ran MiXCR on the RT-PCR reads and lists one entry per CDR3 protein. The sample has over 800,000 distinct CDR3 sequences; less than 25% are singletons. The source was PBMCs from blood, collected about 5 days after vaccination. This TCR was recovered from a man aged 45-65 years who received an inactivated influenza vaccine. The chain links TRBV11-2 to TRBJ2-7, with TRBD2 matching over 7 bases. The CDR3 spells CASSLGTGGPYEQYF. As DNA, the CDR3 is TGTGCCAGCAGCTTAGGTACGGGGGGACCCTACGAGCAGTACTTC.